The clone carrying this T cell receptor (beta chain) has only a few counts. A far larger clone lies a single base away; this is likely a read error. Time point indicated: newly diagnosed GD, antithyroid drugs for less than 3 months. Generation of the TCR library employed RNA extracted from PBMCs. The TCR beta library used iRepertoire HTBI primers with Arm-PCR amplification of CDR3. TCRdb reprocessed the multiplex PCR reads with MiXCR, giving one entry per CDR3 protein. The data show roughly 250,000 distinct CDR3 sequences, 15% to 20% seen once. The data are from a study of regulatory T cells in long-lasting Graves disease. Germline assignment: CDR1 LGHDT and CDR2 YNNKEL (reference sequence). This CDR3 has 13 amino acids. The same data also went into a second study, on T cells in Graves' hyperthyroidism and ophthalmopathy. That work adds: The definition of stable Graves' hyperthyroidism was no ophthalmopathy progression within 18 months.

The V gene is TRBV3-1, the J gene TRBJ2-3; no firm D call. TRBJ2-7 matches the DNA end more closely, so the J call is doubtful. The specimen comprised peripheral blood mononuclear cells (PBMCs), sampled at new diagnosis, from a patient treated with antithyroid drugs. The TCR comes from a woman in her 30s with Graves disease. DNA of the CDR3: TGTGCCAGCGGTGACTGGGCTAGGAATGAGCAGTACTTC. Protein: CASGDWARNEQYF.